These 26 T cell receptor beta chains originate from one sample sequenced in a study of blood T cell repertoires in COVID-19. Generated by immunoSEQ multiplex PCR, the TCRdb table keeps only in-frame clones and is missing some. The profile shows tens of thousands of clones, 80% to 90% of them singletons. The sample comprised peripheral blood. These receptors all come from a human donor in a cohort sampled during active COVID-19.

This rearrangement joins TRBV3-1 (or the pseudogene TRBV3-2) to TRBJ2-7; D might be TRBD1 (5 bases). The length of the CDR3 is 12 residues. V was pared by 3 bases and J by 6 bases, with 9 bases between. Germline V gene sequence: CDR1 LGHDT, CDR2 YNNKEL (reference sequence). CDR3 bases: TGTGCCAGCAGCCACGGTCAGGGCGAGCAGTACTTC. Its protein product is CASSHGQGEQYF.

The genes are TRBV15 and TRBJ1-4, with D possibly TRBD1 on 5 matching bases. The CDR3 is 16 residues long. V lost 0 bases to trimming and J lost 2 bases, with 10 bases between them. Germline CDR1 reads LNHNV; CDR2 reads YYDKDF (reference sequence). CDR3: CATSRDWGVTNEKLFF. The CDR3 coding sequence is TGTGCCACCAGCAGAGATTGGGGGGTTACTAATGAAAAACTGTTTTTT.

This chain uses TRBV7-9 with TRBJ2-3, with 7 bases matching TRBD2. This CDR3 contains 14 residues. The germline CDR1 and CDR2 sequences are SEHNR and FQNEAQ (reference sequence). Trimming at V came to 5 bases and at J to 7 bases, leaving 9 bases not matched to a gene. The CDR3, as DNA: TGTGCCAGCAGCCCAGATGGGGGGGTAAATACGCAGTATTTT. Amino acid sequence: CASSPDGGVNTQYF.

The V and J genes are TRBV6-5 and TRBJ1-2; D possibly corresponds to TRBD1 (5 bases). Trimming removed 6 bases at V and 14 bases at J, with 16 bases between. This CDR3 is built from 11 residues. Looked up from germline, CDR1 is MNHEY and CDR2 is SVGAGI. The CDR3 DNA follows: TGTGCCAGCAGGGAGGGAAGGGAGGGGACCTTC. This codes for CASREGREGTF.

The rearrangement uses TRBV27 and TRBJ1-2, with 9 bases fitting TRBD1. Germline CDR1 is MNHEY and CDR2 is SMNVEV (reference sequence). The CDR3 totals 17 residues. V shed 3 bases, J shed 8 bases, and the junction held 16 bases outside the gene matches. DNA of the CDR3: TGTGCCAGCAGTTTTGGGTCCGGGGACAGGGAGACCAAGGGCTACACCTTC. It specifies CASSFGSGDRETKGYTF.

There are a few counts of this clone. The chain uses TRBV6-5 and TRBJ1-5; no clear D gene. Germline CDR1 and CDR2: MNHEY and SVGAGI. This CDR3 has 13 residues. The V and J ends lost 3 bases and 7 bases respectively, with 10 bases between them. The CDR3 DNA is TGTGCCAGCAGTTATTATGGAGGGCAGCCCCAGCATTTT. It is translated as CASSYYGGQPQHF.

The chain carries TRBV7-2 and TRBJ2-1, with 8 nucleotides matching TRBD2. CDR3 length: 16 amino acids. Losses at the gene ends were 4 bases for V and 2 bases for J; bases not matched to a gene: 7. Looked up from germline, CDR1 is SGHTA and CDR2 is FQGNSA. CDR3 region: CASSSIPGLAYNEQFF. The DNA of the CDR3 is TGTGCCAGCAGCTCCATCCCGGGACTAGCCTACAATGAGCAGTTCTTC.

V usage is TRBV2 and J usage is TRBJ2-7; possible D gene TRBD1, 6 bases. The CDR3 is 12 amino acids. The V gene's germline CDR1 is SNHLY and CDR2 FYNNEI. The V and J ends lost 3 bases and 4 bases respectively, with 7 bases between them. CDR3 region: CASSDTGYEQYF. The CDR3 nucleotides are TGTGCCAGCAGTGATACAGGGTACGAGCAGTACTTC.

The chain recombines TRBV10-2 with TRBJ2-7; D possibly corresponds to TRBD1 (6 bases). The CDR3 runs to 12 residues. The ends were cut back, 7 bases at V and 6 bases at J, with 13 bases in the middle. Germline CDR1 WSHSY, CDR2 SAAADI. CDR3 sequence reads: CASNGDRSEQYF. The DNA for the CDR3 is TGCGCCAGCAACGGAGACAGGAGCGAGCAGTACTTC.

This chain connects TRBV30 to TRBJ1-6; 11 bases line up with TRBD1. Per germline, CDR1 GTSNPN and CDR2 SVGIG (reference sequence). With 4 bases clipped from V and 8 bases from J, the junction kept 4 bases outside the gene matches. CDR3 size: 14 residues. The CDR3: CAWMPGQGDSPLHF. Here the CDR3 DNA reads TGTGCCTGGATGCCGGGACAGGGGGATTCACCCCTCCACTTT.

There are a few counts of this clone. The rearrangement links TRBV10-1 to TRBJ1-1; D is undetermined. V was cut by 4 bases and J by 0 bases, with 6 bases left in between. This CDR3 is 13 amino acids long. CDR1 and CDR2 (germline): WNHNN, SYGVQD (reference sequence). This CDR3 reads CASSAMLNTEAFF. The CDR3 DNA is TGCGCCAGCAGTGCTATGCTGAACACTGAAGCTTTCTTT.

The J gene is TRBJ2-1, the V gene TRBV5-1, with a tentative D call TRBD1 (5 bases). The CDR3 has 12 amino acids. CDR1 and CDR2 from the germline V gene are SGHRS and YFSETQ. Trimming left V 2 bases short and J 9 bases short, with 9 bases between. This chain's CDR3 is CASSFAQGEQFF. CDR3 DNA sequence: TGCGCCAGCAGCTTCGCCCAGGGTGAGCAGTTCTTC.

The sample holds one count of this clone. The J gene is TRBJ2-1, the V gene TRBV27; D possibly corresponds to TRBD2 (5 bases). Germline V lookup: CDR1 MNHEY, CDR2 SMNVEV (reference sequence). With 2 bases removed from V and 2 bases from J, the gap between germline ends came to 10 bases. The CDR3 is 15 residues long. DNA for the CDR3: TGTGCCAGCAGTTTAGCGCGGGCCACCTACAATGAGCAGTTCTTC. Its translation is CASSLARATYNEQFF.

The gene calls are TRBV18 and TRBJ2-5; D remains ambiguous. CDR1 is KGHSH and CDR2 is LQKENI in the germline V gene. V was trimmed by 6 bases and J by 5 bases, leaving 19 bases between them. There are 15 residues in the CDR3. In nucleotides, the CDR3 is TGTGCCAGCTCCCCCGATCCGGGTCATAAGGAGACCCAGTACTTC. It translates to CASSPDPGHKETQYF. Filled out from reference TRBV18 and TRBJ2-5, the complete variable domain reads NAGVMQNPRHLVRRRGQEARLRCSPMKGHSHVYWYRQLPEEGLKFMVYLQKENIIDESGMPKERFSAEFPKEGPSILRIQQVVRGDSAAYFCASSPDPGHKETQYFGPGTRLLVL.

This clone showed up just once. The chain links TRBV3-1 (or the pseudogene TRBV3-2) to TRBJ1-3, with D unresolved. With 3 bases removed from V and 2 bases from J, the gap between germline ends came to 5 bases. Germline loops: CDR1 LGHDT, CDR2 YNNKEL (reference sequence). The CDR3 runs 13 residues. The CDR3 bases are TGTGCCAGCAGCCAGGGCACTGGAAACACCATATATTTT. Residues: CASSQGTGNTIYF.

The gene calls are TRBV5-6 and TRBJ2-7, with TRBD1 matching 7 bases. The CDR3 runs 15 residues. Germline CDR1 and CDR2: SGHDT and YYEEEE. J was trimmed by 0 bases and V by 1 base; bases with no gene match: 4. The CDR3 reads CASSLWGTASYEQYF. CDR3 bases: TGTGCCAGCAGCTTGTGGGGGACAGCCTCCTACGAGCAGTACTTC.

This chain uses TRBV18 with TRBJ1-2; 7 nucleotides match TRBD1. The CDR3 has 12 residues. Germline V gene data show CDR1 as KGHSH and CDR2 as LQKENI. The V gene end was trimmed by 3 bases and the J gene end by 14 bases; junction bases not matched to a gene: 9. CDR3 in amino acids: CASSPTTGSGTF. The CDR3 nucleotides are TGTGCCAGCTCACCCACGACAGGGTCAGGGACCTTC.

The chain joins TRBV2 to TRBJ2-1; 11 positions agree with TRBD2. The CDR3 is made up of 14 amino acids. V gave up 7 bases and J gave up 9 bases; unmatched junction bases: 8. CDR1 is SNHLY, CDR2 FYNNEI, per germline. Here the CDR3 DNA reads TGTGCCAGCAAGGCTAGCGGGGGGCCATTTGAGCAGTTCTTC. Protein: CASKASGGPFEQFF.

The V gene is TRBV11-2, the J gene TRBJ2-1; 7 bases agree with TRBD2. Germline V gene sequence: CDR1 SGHAT, CDR2 FQNNGV. The CDR3 sequence is 15 residues long. V was clipped by 2 bases and J by 3 bases; unmatched bases: 4. CDR3 coding DNA: TGTGCCAGCAGCTTATCTAGCGGACTCTACAATGAGCAGTTCTTC. Its protein is CASSLSSGLYNEQFF.

This clone was seen more than once but under ten times. The chain uses TRBV7-9 and TRBJ1-4; 10 bases are shared with TRBD1. The germline V gene encodes CDR1 SEHNR and CDR2 FQNEAQ (reference sequence). V lost 5 bases to trimming and J lost 6 bases; unmatched junction nucleotides: 3. There are 14 residues in the CDR3. The CDR3 sequence: CASSAGQGDEKLFF. Here the CDR3 DNA reads TGTGCCAGCAGCGCCGGACAGGGGGATGAAAAACTGTTTTTT.

The V gene is TRBV11-2, the J gene TRBJ2-1; D is perhaps TRBD2 (5 bases). CDR3 length: 15 amino acids. The V and J ends lost 5 bases and 6 bases respectively, with 17 bases between them. Germline V gene sequence: CDR1 SGHAT, CDR2 FQNNGV. The CDR3 reads CASSPQSLAVNEQFF. The CDR3 bases are TGTGCCAGCAGCCCCCAATCCCTAGCCGTCAATGAGCAGTTCTTC.

The chain combines TRBV5-8 with TRBJ1-6, with 7 bases aligning to TRBD1. V gave up 0 bases and J gave up 3 bases; unmatched junction bases: 3. Germline CDR1 is SGHTS and CDR2 is YDEGEE. The CDR3 is 16 amino acids. CDR3 DNA sequence: TGTGCCAGCAGCTTGGGTGCAGGGGGCTATAATTCACCCCTCCACTTT. It is translated as CASSLGAGGYNSPLHF.

The genes are TRBV12-3 or TRBV12-4 and TRBJ2-2, with D perhaps matching TRBD1 (5 bases). V dropped 5 bases and J dropped 4 bases, with 8 bases sitting between them. This CDR3 is 13 amino acids long. CDR3 protein: CASSQGATGELFF. CDR3 DNA sequence: TGTGCCAGCAGTCAGGGTGCCACCGGGGAGCTGTTTTTT.

The chain uses TRBV24-1 and TRBJ2-5, with 8 bases lining up with TRBD1. Germline CDR1 is KGHDR and CDR2 is SFDVKD. Trimming at V came to 4 bases and at J to 5 bases, leaving 8 bases not matched to a gene. The CDR3 runs to 15 residues. DNA for the CDR3: TGTGCCACCAGTGACCCCGGGACAGGTGGTGAGACCCAGTACTTC. Translated: CATSDPGTGGETQYF.

The rearrangement links TRBV10-2 to TRBJ1-2; TRBD1 agrees at 9 bases. The CDR3 covers 15 residues. Germline lookup yields CDR1 WSHSY and CDR2 SAAADI. Trimming removed 6 bases from V and 2 bases from J; junction bases left unmatched: 7. CDR3 sequence reads: CASRKGQGPNYGYTF. For the CDR3, the DNA is TGCGCCAGCAGAAAGGGACAGGGTCCAAACTATGGCTACACCTTC.

The chain uses TRBV5-1 and TRBJ2-1; D is ambiguous. Germline-derived CDR1 and CDR2 are SGHRS and YFSETQ. V lost 2 bases to trimming and J lost 7 bases, with 13 bases between them. The CDR3 consists of 14 residues. The CDR3 spells CASSFNSLTNEQFF. The CDR3 region has the DNA TGCGCCAGCAGCTTCAATAGCCTTACTAATGAGCAGTTCTTC.